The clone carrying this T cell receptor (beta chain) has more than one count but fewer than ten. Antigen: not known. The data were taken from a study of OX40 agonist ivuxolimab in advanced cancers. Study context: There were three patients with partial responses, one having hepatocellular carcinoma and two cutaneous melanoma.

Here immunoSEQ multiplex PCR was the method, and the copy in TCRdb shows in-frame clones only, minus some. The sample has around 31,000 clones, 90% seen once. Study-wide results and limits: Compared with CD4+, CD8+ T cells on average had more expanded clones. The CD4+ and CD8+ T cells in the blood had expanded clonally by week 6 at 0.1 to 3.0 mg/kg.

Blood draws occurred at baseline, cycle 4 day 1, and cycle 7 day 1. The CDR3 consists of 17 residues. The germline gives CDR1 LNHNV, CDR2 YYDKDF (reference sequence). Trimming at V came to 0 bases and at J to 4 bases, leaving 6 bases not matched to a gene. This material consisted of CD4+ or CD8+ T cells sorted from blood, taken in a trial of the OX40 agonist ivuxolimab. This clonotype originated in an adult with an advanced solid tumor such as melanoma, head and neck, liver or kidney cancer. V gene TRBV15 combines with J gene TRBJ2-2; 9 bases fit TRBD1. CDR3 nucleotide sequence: TGTGCCACCAGCAGAGATCTGGGACAGGGCCCCACCGGGGAGCTGTTTTTT. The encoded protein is CATSRDLGQGPTGELFF.